The 4 T cell receptor beta chains given below trace back to one sample, sequenced in a study of vaccination effects on CD4 cells after COVID-19. Clones were sequenced by immunoSEQ multiplex PCR, and TCRdb holds only the in-frame ones, with some missing. The sample includes some 29,000 clones, over 60% of them seen just once. Antigens for these TCRs are unknown. Antigen-specific CD4+ T cells expanded by the ViraFEST assay with viral peptide pools were then sequenced. Researchers isolated CD4+ T cells once roughly ten days of culture had elapsed. Two doses of either BNT162b2 or mRNA-1273 were given to each participant. This specimen consisted of CD4+ T cells from PBMCs cultured with SARS-CoV-2 spike peptides, obtained after COVID-19 vaccination. The receptor source for this set is a human donor who received a COVID-19 vaccine.

There are many counts of this clone. The chain employs TRBV7-2 and TRBJ2-4, with 7 bases matching TRBD2. Per germline, CDR1 SGHTA and CDR2 FQGNSA. The CDR3 has 15 residues. The ends lost 4 bases at V and 7 bases at J; junction bases unmatched: 10. CDR3 protein: CASSSTGGTSNIQYF. The CDR3 DNA follows: TGTGCCAGCAGCTCTACCGGGGGGACCAGTAACATTCAGTACTTC. The whole variable domain, filled in from reference TRBV7-2 and TRBJ2-4, reads GAGVSQSPSNKVTEKGKDVELRCDPISGHTALYWYRQSLGQGLEFLIYFQGNSAPDKSGLPSDRFSAERTGGSVSTLTIQRTQQEDSAVYLCASSSTGGTSNIQYFGAGTRLSVL.

The rearrangement uses TRBV2 and TRBJ2-7; TRBD2 matches at 13 bases. This CDR3 has 14 residues. J gave up 3 bases and V 5 bases, and 1 base lay outside the gene matches. Looked up from germline, CDR1 is SNHLY and CDR2 is FYNNEI. CDR3 in amino acids: CASSRTSGSYEQYF. The CDR3 DNA follows: TGTGCCAGCAGTCGGACTAGCGGGAGCTACGAGCAGTACTTC.

The chain has TRBV18 and TRBJ2-5; no definite D call. The germline V and J ends were trimmed by 3 bases and 5 bases, with 10 bases remaining between them. Germline V gene sequence: CDR1 KGHSH, CDR2 LQKENI. CDR3 length equals 13 residues. The CDR3 nucleotides are TGTGCCAGCTCACCTCCAATGGTTGAGACCCAGTACTTC. This codes for CASSPPMVETQYF. The full variable domain, rest sourced from reference TRBV18 and TRBJ2-5, is NAGVMQNPRHLVRRRGQEARLRCSPMKGHSHVYWYRQLPEEGLKFMVYLQKENIIDESGMPKERFSAEFPKEGPSILRIQQVVRGDSAAYFCASSPPMVETQYFGPGTRLLVL.

This CDR3 is CASTTGPNYGYTF. The CDR3 DNA follows: TGTGCCAGCACGACAGGACCTAACTATGGCTACACCTTC. The chain is built from TRBV2 and TRBJ1-2; D is possibly TRBD1 (6 bases). Per germline, CDR1 SNHLY and CDR2 FYNNEI. This CDR3 contains 13 residues. V was trimmed by 7 bases and J by 0 bases, leaving 9 bases between them.